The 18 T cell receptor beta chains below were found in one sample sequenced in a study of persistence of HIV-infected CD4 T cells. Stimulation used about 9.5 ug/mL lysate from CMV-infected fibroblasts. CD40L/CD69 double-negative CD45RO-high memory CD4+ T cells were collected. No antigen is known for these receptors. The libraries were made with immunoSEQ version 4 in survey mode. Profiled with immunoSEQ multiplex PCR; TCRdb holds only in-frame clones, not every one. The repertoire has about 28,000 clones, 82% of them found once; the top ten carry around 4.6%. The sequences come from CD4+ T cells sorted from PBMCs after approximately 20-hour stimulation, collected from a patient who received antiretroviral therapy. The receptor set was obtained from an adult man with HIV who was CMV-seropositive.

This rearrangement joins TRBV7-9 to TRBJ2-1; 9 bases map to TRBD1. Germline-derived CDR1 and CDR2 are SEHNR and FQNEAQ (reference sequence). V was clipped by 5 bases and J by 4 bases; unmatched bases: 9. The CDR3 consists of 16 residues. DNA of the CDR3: TGTGCCAGCAGCGCGCCGACAGGGGGTAAATACAATGAGCAGTTCTTC. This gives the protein CASSAPTGGKYNEQFF.

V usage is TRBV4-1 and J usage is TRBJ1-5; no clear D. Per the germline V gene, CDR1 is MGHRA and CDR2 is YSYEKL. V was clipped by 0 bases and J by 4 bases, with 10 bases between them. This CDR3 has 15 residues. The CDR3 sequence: CASSQDPPTNQPQHF. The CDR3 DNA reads TGCGCCAGCAGCCAAGATCCCCCGACTAATCAGCCCCAGCATTTT.

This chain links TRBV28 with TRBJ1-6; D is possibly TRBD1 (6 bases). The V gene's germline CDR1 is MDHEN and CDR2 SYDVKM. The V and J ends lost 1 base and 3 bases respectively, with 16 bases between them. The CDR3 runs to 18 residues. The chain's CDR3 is CASSLSPAAQGYNSPLHF. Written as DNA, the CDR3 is TGTGCCAGCAGTTTATCGCCCGCAGCACAGGGCTATAATTCACCCCTCCACTTT.

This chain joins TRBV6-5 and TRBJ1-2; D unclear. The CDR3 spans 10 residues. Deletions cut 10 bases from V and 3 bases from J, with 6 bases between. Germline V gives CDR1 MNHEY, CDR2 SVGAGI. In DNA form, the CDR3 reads TGTGCCACATTTTACTATGGCTACACCTTC. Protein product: CATFYYGYTF.

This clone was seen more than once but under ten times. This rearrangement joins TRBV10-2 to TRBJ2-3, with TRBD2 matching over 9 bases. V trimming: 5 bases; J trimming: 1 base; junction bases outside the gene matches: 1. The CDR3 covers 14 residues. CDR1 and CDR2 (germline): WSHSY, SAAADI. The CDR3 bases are TGCGCCAGCAGTTGGACTAGCGGCACAGATACGCAGTATTTT. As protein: CASSWTSGTDTQYF.

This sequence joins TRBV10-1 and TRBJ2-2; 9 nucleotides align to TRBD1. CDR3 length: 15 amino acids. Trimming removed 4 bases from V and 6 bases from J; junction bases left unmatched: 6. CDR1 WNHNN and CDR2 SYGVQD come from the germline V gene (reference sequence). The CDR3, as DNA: TGCGCCAGCAGTGGGGGGACAGGGACCCCCGGGGAGCTGTTTTTT. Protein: CASSGGTGTPGELFF.

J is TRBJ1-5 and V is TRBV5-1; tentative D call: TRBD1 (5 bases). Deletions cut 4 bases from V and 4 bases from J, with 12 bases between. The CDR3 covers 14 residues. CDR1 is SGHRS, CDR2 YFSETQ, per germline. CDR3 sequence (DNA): TGCGCCAGCAGCCCCGACAGTAATAATCAGCCCCAGCATTTT. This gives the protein CASSPDSNNQPQHF.

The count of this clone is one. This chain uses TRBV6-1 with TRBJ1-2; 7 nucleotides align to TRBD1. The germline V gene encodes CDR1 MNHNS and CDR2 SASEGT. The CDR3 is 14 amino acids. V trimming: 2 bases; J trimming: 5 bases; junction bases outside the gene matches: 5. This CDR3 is CASSETRDRYGYTF. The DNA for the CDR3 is TGTGCCAGCAGTGAAACTAGGGACAGATATGGCTACACCTTC.

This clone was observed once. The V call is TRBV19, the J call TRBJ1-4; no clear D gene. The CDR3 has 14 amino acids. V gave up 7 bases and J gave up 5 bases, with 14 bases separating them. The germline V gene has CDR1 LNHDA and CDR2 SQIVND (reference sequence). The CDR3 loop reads CASTIGTHNEKLFF. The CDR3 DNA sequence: TGTGCCAGTACCATAGGAACCCACAATGAAAAACTGTTTTTT.

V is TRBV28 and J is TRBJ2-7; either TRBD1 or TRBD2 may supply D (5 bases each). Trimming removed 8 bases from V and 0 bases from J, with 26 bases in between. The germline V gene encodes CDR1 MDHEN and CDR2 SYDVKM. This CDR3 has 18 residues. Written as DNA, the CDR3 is TGTGCCAGCGTCACCGGGCCAGAGGGTGGGGGAAGCTCCTACGAGCAGTACTTC. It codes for CASVTGPEGGGSSYEQYF.

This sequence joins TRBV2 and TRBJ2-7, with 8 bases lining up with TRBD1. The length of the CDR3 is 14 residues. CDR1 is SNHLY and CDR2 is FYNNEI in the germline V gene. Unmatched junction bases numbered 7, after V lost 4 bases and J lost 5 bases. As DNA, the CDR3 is TGTGCCAGCAGTGGACAGGGGAGTTTACACGAGCAGTACTTC. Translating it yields CASSGQGSLHEQYF. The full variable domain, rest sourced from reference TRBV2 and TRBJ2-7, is EPEVTQTPSHQVTQMGQEVILRCVPISNHLYFYWYRQILGQKVEFLVSFYNNEISEKSEIFDDQFSVERPDGSNFTLKIRSTKLEDSAMYFCASSGQGSLHEQYFGPGTRLTVT.

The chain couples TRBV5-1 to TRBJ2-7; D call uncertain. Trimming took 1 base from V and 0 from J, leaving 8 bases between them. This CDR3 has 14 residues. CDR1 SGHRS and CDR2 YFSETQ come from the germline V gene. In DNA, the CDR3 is TGCGCCAGCAGCTTGCACCTGAGCTCCTACGAGCAGTACTTC. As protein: CASSLHLSSYEQYF.

Here the CDR3 reads CASSSGLAGGPGTDTQYF. The CDR3 nucleotides are TGCGCCAGCAGTTCGGGACTAGCGGGGGGGCCGGGCACAGATACGCAGTATTTT. The rearrangement joins TRBV5-1 to TRBJ2-3; 16 nucleotides agree with TRBD2. Germline V gene lookup returns CDR1 SGHRS and CDR2 YFSETQ. V was pared by 5 bases and J by 1 base, with 7 bases of the junction left unmatched. The CDR3 length is 18 residues. Full variable domain (missing parts from reference TRBV5-1 and TRBJ2-3): KAGVTQTPRYLIKTRGQQVTLSCSPISGHRSVSWYQQTPGQGLQFLFEYFSETQRNKGNFPGRFSGRQFSNSRSEMNVSTLELGDSALYLCASSSGLAGGPGTDTQYFGPGTRLTVL.

The CDR3 spells CASSWSENTEAFF. The CDR3 DNA reads TGCGCCAGCAGCTGGAGCGAGAACACTGAAGCTTTCTTT. This chain links TRBV5-1 with TRBJ1-1; no firm D call. The V end was cut by 3 bases, the J end by 1 base, with 7 bases between. The CDR3 sequence is 13 residues long. CDR1 and CDR2 (germline): SGHRS, YFSETQ.

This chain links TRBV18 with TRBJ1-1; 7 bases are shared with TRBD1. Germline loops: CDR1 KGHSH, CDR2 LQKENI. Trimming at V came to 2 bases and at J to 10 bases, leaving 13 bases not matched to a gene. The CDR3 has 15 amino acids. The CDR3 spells CASSPVSGGPLGAFF. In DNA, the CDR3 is TGTGCCAGCTCACCAGTCTCAGGGGGACCTCTGGGAGCTTTCTTT.

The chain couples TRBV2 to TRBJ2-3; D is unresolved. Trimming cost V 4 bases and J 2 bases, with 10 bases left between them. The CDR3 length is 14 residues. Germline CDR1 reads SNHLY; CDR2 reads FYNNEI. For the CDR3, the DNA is TGTGCCAGCAGTGTAACAGCCTCCACAGATACGCAGTATTTT. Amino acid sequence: CASSVTASTDTQYF.

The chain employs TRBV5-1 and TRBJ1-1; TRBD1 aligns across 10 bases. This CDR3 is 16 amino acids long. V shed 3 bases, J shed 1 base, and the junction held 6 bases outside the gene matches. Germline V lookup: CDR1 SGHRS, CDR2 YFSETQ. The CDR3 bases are TGCGCCAGCAGCTCGCTGACAGGGGGCCGGAACACTGAAGCTTTCTTT. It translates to CASSSLTGGRNTEAFF.

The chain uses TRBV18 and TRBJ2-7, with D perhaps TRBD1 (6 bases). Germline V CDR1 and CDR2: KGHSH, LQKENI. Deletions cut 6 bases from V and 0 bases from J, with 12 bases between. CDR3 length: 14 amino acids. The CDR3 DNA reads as TGTGCCAGCTCCCTGGACAGTCGCTCCTACGAGCAGTACTTC. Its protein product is CASSLDSRSYEQYF.